This TCR beta chain was identified in a study of blood T cell repertoires in COVID-19. Study summary: Sites in the United States, Italy and Spain provided acute and convalescent COVID-19 samples. In each case, the material was cDNA or gDNA derived from T cells, B-cell-depleted T cells, or PBMCs.

This clone was seen once. Authors' data handling: For nucleated cells, counts were estimated from reference gene primer amplification. Some clones are missing from TCRdb's copy, which holds only in-frame ones; the method was immunoSEQ multiplex PCR. That table supplies the V and J calls and clone size; D and trimming were determined from the DNA. In the table there are about 140,000 clones, around 88% of which are singletons. The germline gives CDR1 MNHEY, CDR2 SVGEGT. Trimming cost V 2 bases and J 9 bases; bases outside gene matches: 4. The CDR3 length is 13 residues. This rearrangement joins TRBV6-2 or TRBV6-3 to TRBJ1-1; 9 bases map to TRBD1. The sequence was collected from a woman aged 60-75 years with acute or convalescent COVID-19. The sequencing sample was made of peripheral blood. CDR3 sequence: CASSYGGTGKAFF. Written as DNA, the CDR3 is TGTGCCAGCAGTTACGGGGGGACAGGGAAAGCTTTCTTT.